A single sample gave rise to the 20 T cell receptor beta chains below, sequenced in a study of patients and donors after allogeneic stem cell transplantation. A single record per CDR3 protein comes from TCRdb applying MiXCR to the RT-PCR reads. This sample carries approximately 210,000 distinct CDR3 sequences, around two fifths of them seen once, and the ten largest clones take approximately 32%. Sequencing input: blood, either unsorted or a sorted T cell fraction (not recorded which). These receptors were collected from a human donor who was either an allogeneic HSCT recipient or a stem cell or donor lymphocyte infusion donor (not recorded which). It is not recorded whose cells these are; they may come from a transplant donor.

This clonotype was picked up one time. The chain carries TRBV4-1 and TRBJ2-3, with D perhaps assigned TRBD1 or TRBD2 (5 bases each). Trimming removed 5 bases at V and 4 bases at J, with 13 bases between. The CDR3 has 14 residues. CDR1 and CDR2 from the germline V gene are MGHRA and YSYEKL. The CDR3 spells CASSGIRGADTQYF. The CDR3 DNA sequence: TGCGCCAGCAGCGGCATACGGGGCGCAGATACGCAGTATTTT.

The V and J genes are TRBV18 and TRBJ1-2; TRBD1 might be the D (5 bases). Germline-derived CDR1 and CDR2 are KGHSH and LQKENI. The CDR3 loop spans 13 amino acids. The germline V and J ends were trimmed by 4 bases and 4 bases, with 10 bases remaining between them. The CDR3 DNA follows: TGTGCCAGCTCACTCCGGGACGTCTATGGCTACACCTTC. This translates into CASSLRDVYGYTF.

A few counts support this clonotype. This chain uses TRBV5-1 with TRBJ1-2; D is possibly TRBD1 (6 bases). The V and J ends lost 5 bases and 7 bases respectively, with 12 bases between them. The CDR3 is 12 residues long. Per germline, CDR1 SGHRS and CDR2 YFSETQ. The CDR3 protein is CASRDQGTGYTF. The CDR3 coding sequence is TGCGCCAGCAGGGATCAGGGGACTGGCTACACCTTC.

V gene TRBV5-6 combines with J gene TRBJ2-7; 12 bases agree with TRBD1. V lost 4 bases to trimming and J lost 7 bases; unmatched junction nucleotides: 9. The CDR3 runs to 15 residues. Germline CDR1 and CDR2: SGHDT and YYEEEE. This CDR3 is CASSPQGQGAVEQYF. The CDR3 nucleotides read TGTGCCAGCAGCCCCCAGGGACAGGGGGCGGTTGAGCAGTACTTC.

The CDR3 loop is CASSLTGGPLNTGELFF. As DNA, the CDR3 is TGTGCCAGCAGCTTAACCGGCGGACCCTTGAACACCGGGGAGCTGTTTTTT. V usage is TRBV7-3 and J usage is TRBJ2-2; D unclear. The CDR3 has 17 residues. In germline, CDR1 is SGHTA, CDR2 FQGTGA. Trimming left V 0 bases short and J 1 base short, with 12 bases between. Looking up the rest from reference TRBV7-3 and TRBJ2-2 gives the full variable domain: GAGVSQTPSNKVTEKGKYVELRCDPISGHTALYWYRQSLGQGPEFLIYFQGTGAADDSGLPNDRFFAVRPEGSVSTLKIQRTERGDSAVYLCASSLTGGPLNTGELFFGEGSRLTVL.

This clonotype came up a few times. This chain joins TRBV6-5 and TRBJ1-1, with unresolved D. The CDR3 is made up of 14 amino acids. Trimming took off 2 bases at V and 11 bases at J, with 18 bases between the two ends. Germline-derived CDR1 and CDR2 are MNHEY and SVGAGI. The CDR3 nucleotides read TGTGCCAGCAGTTACACGGAGTGGACGGTTGAGGCTTTCTTT. It codes for CASSYTEWTVEAFF.

This clonotype was picked up a small number of times. This chain uses TRBV7-8 with TRBJ1-1, with D perhaps matching TRBD1 (5 bases). The CDR3 covers 13 residues. Looked up from germline, CDR1 is SGHVS and CDR2 is FQNEAQ. Trimming removed 3 bases from V and 10 bases from J, with 15 bases in between. In nucleotides, the CDR3 is TGTGCCAGCAGCTTCACAACGGGGCCTCTAGCTTTCTTT. Its translation is CASSFTTGPLAFF.

The chain recombines TRBV7-9 with TRBJ2-1, with 10 bases identical to TRBD2. Germline assignment: CDR1 SEHNR and CDR2 FQNEAQ (reference sequence). This CDR3 region has 14 residues. V dropped 6 bases and J dropped 6; count of bases not matched to a gene: 5. The CDR3 loop is CASRTSGRVNEQFF. The CDR3 coding sequence is TGTGCCAGCAGAACGAGCGGGAGGGTCAATGAGCAGTTCTTC. The whole variable domain, remainder taken from reference TRBV7-9 and TRBJ2-1, is DTGVSQNPRHKITKRGQNVTFRCDPISEHNRLYWYRQTLGQGPEFLTYFQNEAQLEKSRLLSDRFSAERPKGSFSTLEIQRTEQGDSAMYLCASRTSGRVNEQFFGPGTRLTVL.

This clonotype appeared once. CDR3: CASSFQGYSNQPQHF. CDR3 nucleotides: TGCGCCAGCAGCTTTCAGGGTTATAGCAATCAGCCCCAGCATTTT. The chain has TRBV5-1 and TRBJ1-5, with D perhaps matching TRBD1 (5 bases). Trimming pared 2 bases from V and 0 bases from J, leaving 9 bases between. This CDR3 has 15 amino acids. The germline gives CDR1 SGHRS, CDR2 YFSETQ.

V usage is TRBV28 and J usage is TRBJ2-1; 14 bases map to TRBD2. V lost 4 bases and J lost 8; bases outside the gene matches: 13. This CDR3 spans 18 amino acids. Looked up from germline, CDR1 is MDHEN and CDR2 is SYDVKM. The CDR3 reads CASSSPQGLAGVIHEQFF. CDR3 nucleotide sequence: TGTGCCAGCAGTTCTCCCCAGGGACTAGCGGGAGTGATCCATGAGCAGTTCTTC. Full variable domain (missing parts from reference TRBV28 and TRBJ2-1): DVKVTQSSRYLVKRTGEKVFLECVQDMDHENMFWYRQDPGLGLRLIYFSYDVKMKEKGDIPEGYSVSREKKERFSLILESASTNQTSMYLCASSSPQGLAGVIHEQFFGPGTRLTVL.

The rearrangement links TRBV7-9 to TRBJ2-2; TRBD1 aligns across 7 bases. CDR1 and CDR2 from the germline V gene are SEHNR and FQNEAQ (reference sequence). The CDR3 totals 16 residues. The trim removed 10 bases at V and 6 bases at J, leaving 17 bases unmatched. The CDR3 here is CATRYMTGTGSGELFF. The CDR3 DNA follows: TGTGCCACCCGATACATGACAGGGACGGGGTCCGGGGAGCTGTTTTTT.

The chain is built from TRBV7-6 and TRBJ2-5; weak D call: TRBD1 (6 bases). CDR1 is SGHVS, CDR2 FNYEAQ, per germline. The CDR3 runs to 12 residues. Trimming removed 5 bases at V and 5 bases at J, with 9 bases between. CDR3 DNA: TGTGCCAGCAGCAATGGGGGCGAGACCCAGTACTTC. Its protein is CASSNGGETQYF.

This clonotype was detected a few times. The CDR3 sequence is CASSGVSSGNTIYF. CDR3 bases: TGTGCCAGCAGTGGAGTGAGCTCTGGAAACACCATATATTTT. The rearrangement joins TRBV2 to TRBJ1-3; D is undetermined. The germline gives CDR1 SNHLY, CDR2 FYNNEI. The CDR3 has 14 residues. Trimming took 4 bases from V and 0 from J, leaving 7 bases between them.

In its sample, this clonotype was seen a few times. V usage is TRBV12-3 or TRBV12-4 and J usage is TRBJ1-5; 8 positions match TRBD1. V was pared by 6 bases and J by 10 bases, with 11 bases of the junction left unmatched. The CDR3 covers 14 residues. The DNA of the CDR3 is TGTGCCAGCAGCTTACACGACAGGGGACGACCCCAGCATTTT. The encoded protein is CASSLHDRGRPQHF.

Here the CDR3 DNA reads TGCGCCAGCAGTGAGTCGGCCTCCTACAATGAGCAGTTCTTC. Translating it yields CASSESASYNEQFF. J is TRBJ2-1 and V is TRBV10-2; the D is unclear. With 0 bases removed from V and 0 bases from J, the gap between germline ends came to 3 bases. Per the germline V gene, CDR1 is WSHSY and CDR2 is SAAADI. This CDR3 is built from 14 residues.

The table lists this clonotype with a few counts. The V gene is TRBV29-1, the J gene TRBJ2-2, with D possibly called TRBD1 or TRBD2 (5 bases each). The V end was cut by 6 bases, the J end by 7 bases, with 18 bases between. The CDR3 is 14 amino acids. CDR1 and CDR2 from the germline V gene are SQVTM and ANQGSEA. In nucleotides, the CDR3 is TGCAGCGTCCGGGACCCGCAAACGGGCGGGGAGCTGTTTTTT. Amino acid sequence: CSVRDPQTGGELFF.

This clonotype has a handful of counts. The V and J genes are TRBV6-2 or TRBV6-3 and TRBJ2-1, with 9 bases aligning to TRBD2. V was pared by 8 bases and J by 0 bases, with 17 bases of the junction left unmatched. Per germline, CDR1 MNHEY and CDR2 SVGEGT. The CDR3 has 19 residues. CDR3 coding DNA: TGTGCCAGCCGCCCGGGACTAGCAGTAATCACGAGCTCCTACAATGAGCAGTTCTTC. Translation: CASRPGLAVITSSYNEQFF.

The J gene is TRBJ2-1, the V gene TRBV28; D ambiguous. Trimming took off 4 bases at V and 0 bases at J, with 10 bases between the two ends. There are 15 residues in the CDR3. Germline V gene lookup returns CDR1 MDHEN and CDR2 SYDVKM. The CDR3 DNA reads TGTGCCAGCAGTTACGACTTCCGCTCCTACAATGAGCAGTTCTTC. Translation: CASSYDFRSYNEQFF.

This chain uses TRBV29-1 with TRBJ2-7; perhaps D is TRBD1 or TRBD2 (5 bases each). Trimming cost V 4 bases and J 0 bases, with 19 bases left between them. Germline CDR1 and CDR2: SQVTM and ANQGSEA. The CDR3 has 16 amino acids. CDR3 DNA: TGCAGCGTTGGATTTTTGGGGGAGCCCTACTCCTACGAGCAGTACTTC. Its protein is CSVGFLGEPYSYEQYF.

This chain joins TRBV28 and TRBJ1-3, with 7 bases fitting TRBD1. The V and J ends lost 7 bases and 12 bases, in that order; junction bases with no gene match: 12. The CDR3 length is 13 residues. Germline V CDR1 and CDR2: MDHEN, SYDVKM. The CDR3 DNA reads as TGTGCCAGCATAGGGGGCCCTAGCCGGATCATATATTTT. This sequence encodes CASIGGPSRIIYF.